This T cell receptor beta chain was identified in a study of early T cells in non-severe SARS-CoV-2 infection. As for the study in general: Sequencing of bulk RNA from unsorted whole blood was done, without chain pairing. Overall study findings and caveats: VDJdb matching skewed toward anti-spike CD8 responses, missing private and CD4 specificities.

This clonotype was detected many times. Its antigen is undetermined. Tagging with unique molecular identifiers was applied to individual cDNA molecules. Via MiXCR, TCRdb re-called the 5' RACE reads, giving one row per CDR3 protein. The sample carries about 17,000 distinct CDR3 sequences, approximately 4.8% recorded once. Germline V gene lookup returns CDR1 SGHNT and CDR2 YENEEA. The CDR3 is made up of 16 amino acids. V shed 0 bases, J shed 0 bases, and the junction held 2 bases outside the gene matches. The source material was whole blood. The sequence was obtained from an adult who was a healthcare worker with PCR-confirmed SARS-CoV-2 infection or an uninfected control (not recorded which). The chain couples TRBV11-3 to TRBJ2-4, with TRBD2 matching over 7 bases. The CDR3 nucleotides read TGTGCCAGCAGCTTAGAAGCGGGGATAGCCAAAAACATTCAGTACTTC. It translates to CASSLEAGIAKNIQYF.